A single sample is the source of the 28 T cell receptor beta chains below, sequenced in a study of regulatory T cells in long-lasting Graves disease. The authors built TCR beta libraries using iRepertoire HTBI primers and Arm-PCR of CDR3 regions. TCRdb redid the calling of the multiplex PCR reads with MiXCR, one entry per CDR3 protein. The sample contains 300,000 or so distinct CDR3 sequences, less than 20% of which appear only once. This sample's time point: persistent/refractory GD, antithyroid drugs over 5 years with positive TRAb. RNA from PBMCs was the source of the TCR library. The material was peripheral blood mononuclear cells (PBMCs), obtained when the disease was refractory, from a patient treated with antithyroid drugs. Every receptor here comes from a female donor with Graves disease.

This clonotype was picked up many times. The CDR3 here is CASSDAAGNNQPQHF. DNA of the CDR3: TGTGCCAGCAGTGATGCGGCAGGTAACAATCAGCCCCAGCATTTT. The rearrangement joins TRBV6-1 to TRBJ1-5, with D unclear. The CDR3 is 15 amino acids. V dropped 3 bases and J dropped 3 bases, with 12 bases sitting between them. CDR1 is MNHNS and CDR2 is SASEGT in the germline V gene.

This clonotype was counted many times. The CDR3 DNA reads as TGTGCCAGCAGCTTGACAGGGGCTCTGAACACTGAAGCTTTCTTT. The encoded protein is CASSLTGALNTEAFF. This rearrangement joins TRBV11-2 to TRBJ1-1, with 8 positions matching TRBD1. CDR1 and CDR2 (germline): SGHAT, FQNNGV. Trimming took 3 bases from V and 0 from J; bases not matched to a gene: 3. CDR3 length: 15 amino acids.

There are many counts of this clonotype. CDR3 region: CASSEMWDTEAFF. The CDR3 DNA reads TGTGCCAGCAGTGAAATGTGGGACACTGAAGCTTTCTTT. The chain joins TRBV6-1 to TRBJ1-1; D call uncertain. CDR3 size: 13 residues. Germline CDR1 is MNHNS and CDR2 is SASEGT. Trimming pared 2 bases from V and 3 bases from J, leaving 7 bases between.

This clonotype was seen more than once but under ten times. J is TRBJ2-5 and V is TRBV27; D unclear. Trimming removed 2 bases from V and 3 bases from J, with 7 bases in between. The CDR3 extends over 13 amino acids. Germline assignment: CDR1 MNHEY and CDR2 SMNVEV (reference sequence). This chain's CDR3 is CASSLRAKETQYF. The DNA of the CDR3 is TGTGCCAGCAGTTTAAGAGCTAAAGAGACCCAGTACTTC.

This clonotype was picked up many times. V and J are TRBV2 and TRBJ2-2; D uncertain. From germline, CDR1 is SNHLY and CDR2 FYNNEI. CDR3 length: 13 amino acids. The V and J ends lost 6 bases and 6 bases respectively, with 11 bases between them. The CDR3 DNA reads TGTGCCAGCAGCTTAGGACGGGCCGGGGAGCTGTTTTTT. Amino acids: CASSLGRAGELFF.

V gene TRBV28 combines with J gene TRBJ1-4; D uncertain. The CDR3 spans 15 residues. Germline V gene lookup returns CDR1 MDHEN and CDR2 SYDVKM. V dropped 6 bases and J dropped 7 bases, with 18 bases sitting between them. The CDR3 is CASSLTSAAAEKLFF. For the CDR3, the DNA is TGTGCCAGCAGCTTAACCTCCGCCGCGGCTGAAAAACTGTTTTTT. The full variable domain, completed using reference TRBV28 and TRBJ1-4, is DVKVTQSSRYLVKRTGEKVFLECVQDMDHENMFWYRQDPGLGLRLIYFSYDVKMKEKGDIPEGYSVSREKKERFSLILESASTNQTSMYLCASSLTSAAAEKLFFGSGTQLSVL.

This clonotype was recorded at least ten times. The chain is built from TRBV11-2 and TRBJ2-5; 11 positions match TRBD2. CDR3 length equals 16 residues. After removal of 7 bases from V and 1 base from J, the junction contained 8 bases not matched to a gene. CDR1 and CDR2 from the germline V gene are SGHAT and FQNNGV. The CDR3 coding sequence is TGTGCCAGCACCAAAGGACTAGCGGGTTTCCAAGAGACCCAGTACTTC. Amino acids: CASTKGLAGFQETQYF.

This chain connects TRBV6-1 to TRBJ1-5, with D perhaps matching TRBD1 (5 bases). Germline V gives CDR1 MNHNS, CDR2 SASEGT. The CDR3 sequence is 15 residues long. Trimming removed 4 bases from V and 2 bases from J, with 12 bases in between. The CDR3 DNA sequence: TGTGCCAGCAGTGTAAGGTGGGACGGCAATCAGCCCCAGCATTTT. Translation: CASSVRWDGNQPQHF.

This clonotype appeared many times. The gene calls are TRBV28 and TRBJ2-7; tentative D call: TRBD1 (6 bases). The germline CDR1 and CDR2 sequences are MDHEN and SYDVKM. Trimming stripped 5 bases from V and 1 base from J, with 15 bases between. The CDR3 sequence is 15 residues long. The CDR3 nucleotides are TGTGCCAGCAGTCCCCAACAGGGACGGTCCTACGAGCAGTACTTC. It encodes CASSPQQGRSYEQYF.

In this sample, this clonotype turned up many times. The V and J genes are TRBV29-1 and TRBJ2-7, with D perhaps matching TRBD1 (6 bases). CDR3 length: 11 amino acids. Looked up from germline, CDR1 is SQVTM and CDR2 is ANQGSEA. The V and J ends lost 5 bases and 3 bases respectively, with 8 bases between them. The CDR3 nucleotides read TGCAGCGTTCGGACAGACTACGAGCAGTACTTC. It encodes CSVRTDYEQYF.

The V and J genes are TRBV6-2 or TRBV6-3 and TRBJ2-7; weak D call: TRBD2 (6 bases). The CDR3 spans 18 residues. CDR1 and CDR2 (germline): MNHEY, SVGEGT. Deletions cut 5 bases from V and 2 bases from J, with 25 bases between. The CDR3, as DNA: TGTGCCAGCAGTCCCCGGTCGGGGGTCGGGGTTCCCCCCTACGAGCAGTACTTC. This encodes CASSPRSGVGVPPYEQYF.

This clonotype was recorded at least ten times. The chain joins TRBV5-5 to TRBJ1-2, with D perhaps matching TRBD1 (5 bases). This CDR3 comprises 16 residues. From germline, CDR1 is SGHKS and CDR2 YYEKEE (reference sequence). V was pared by 4 bases and J by 4 bases, with 20 bases between. CDR3 DNA sequence: TGTGCCAGCAGCACGTACGGGACCTCAAGAGCCTATGGCTACACCTTC. It codes for CASSTYGTSRAYGYTF.

This clonotype was seen more than once but under ten times. The chain employs TRBV7-2 and TRBJ2-7, with D perhaps TRBD1 (6 bases). The CDR3 sequence is 16 residues long. V was clipped by 1 base and J by 3 bases, with 16 bases between them. The germline CDR1 and CDR2 sequences are SGHTA and FQGNSA. Here the CDR3 DNA reads TGTGCCAGCAGCTTAGGGCGGGTAACACAGGGCTACGAGCAGTACTTC. It is translated as CASSLGRVTQGYEQYF.

This clonotype came up a few times. The junction departs from germline at one end; a sequencing error may be responsible. The chain joins TRBV11-2 to TRBJ2-2; tentative D call: TRBD2 (6 bases). This CDR3 spans 14 amino acids. Germline V gene data show CDR1 as SGHAT and CDR2 as FQNNGV. DNA for the CDR3: TGTGCCAGCAGCCCCATGCGGGGCACCGGGGAGCCGTTTTTT. Translated, it gives CASSPMRGTGEPFF. Looking up the rest from reference TRBV11-2 and TRBJ2-2 gives the full variable domain: EAGVAQSPRYKIIEKRQSVAFWCNPISGHATLYWYQQILGQGPKLLIQFQNNGVVDDSQLPKDRFSAERLKGVDSTLKIQPAKLEDSAVYLCASSPMRGTGEPFFGEGSRLTVL.

The DNA of the CDR3 is TGTGCCAGCAGTGAAAGTGTTGGTAACTACGAGCAGTACTTC. Translation gives CASSESVGNYEQYF. V and J are TRBV6-1 and TRBJ2-7; D remains ambiguous. The CDR3 is 14 amino acids. CDR1 is MNHNS and CDR2 is SASEGT in the germline V gene. With 2 bases removed from V and 3 bases from J, the gap between germline ends came to 11 bases.

This clonotype was detected a few times. The chain couples TRBV7-3 to TRBJ1-2, with 11 bases lining up with TRBD1. Germline V gene data show CDR1 as SGHTA and CDR2 as FQGTGA. The CDR3 consists of 17 residues. Trimming took 2 bases from V and 4 from J; bases not matched to a gene: 9. The CDR3 reads CASSLPGQGGRTYGYTF. The CDR3, as DNA: TGTGCCAGCAGCTTACCGGGACAGGGGGGGAGGACCTATGGCTACACCTTC.

At least ten counts were recorded for this clonotype. The rearrangement links TRBV20-1 to TRBJ2-5; the D gene is possibly TRBD1 (5 bases). Germline V CDR1 and CDR2: DFQATT, SNEGSKA (reference sequence). Trimming cost V 3 bases and J 4 bases, with 15 bases left between them. The CDR3 consists of 14 residues. The CDR3 DNA reads as TGCAGTGCTAGGGACACCCGACCGGCAGAGACCCAGTACTTC. This gives the protein CSARDTRPAETQYF.

This clonotype was recorded at least ten times. The gene calls are TRBV12-3 or TRBV12-4 and TRBJ1-1, with D uncertain. Trimming took 5 bases from V and 2 from J, leaving 6 bases between them. The CDR3 spans 12 residues. The CDR3 DNA sequence: TGTGCCAGCAGTGGTAAAAACACTGAAGCTTTCTTT. This sequence encodes CASSGKNTEAFF.

This clonotype was detected only a few times. This chain joins TRBV20-1 and TRBJ1-1; possibly TRBD1 for D (5 bases). Between the trimmed V and J ends, which lost 6 bases and 7 bases, there was a span of 9 bases. Per germline, CDR1 DFQATT and CDR2 SNEGSKA (reference sequence). This CDR3 is 10 amino acids long. The CDR3 region has the DNA TGCAGTGCCAGGGCAGTTGAAGCTTTCTTT. This gives the protein CSARAVEAFF.

Concerning this clonotype: This could be a read error, since a much larger clone is one nucleotide away. This rearrangement joins TRBV12-3 or TRBV12-4 to TRBJ2-7; D uncertain. Trimming shortened V by 5 bases and J by 2 bases, and 10 bases separated the two germline ends. This CDR3 is 13 amino acids long. CDR3 in DNA: TGTGCCAGCAGTCCAGCGCAGACCTACGAGCAGTACTTC. The encoded protein is CASSPAQTYEQYF.

J is TRBJ2-2 and V is TRBV4-1; TRBD2 matches at 7 bases. Germline values: CDR1 MGHRA, CDR2 YSYEKL. J lost 7 bases, V lost 4 bases, and 12 bases had no gene match. This CDR3 contains 16 residues. CDR3 in amino acids: CASSPLAGVWGGELFF. CDR3 coding DNA: TGCGCCAGCAGCCCTCTTGCGGGAGTGTGGGGCGGGGAGCTGTTTTTT.

In this sample, this clonotype turned up a few times. This chain joins TRBV19 and TRBJ1-5, with 7 nucleotides matching TRBD1. CDR1 LNHDA and CDR2 SQIVND come from the germline V gene (reference sequence). V lost 3 bases to trimming and J lost 5 bases; unmatched junction nucleotides: 10. The CDR3 covers 16 residues. CDR3 region: CASSMAYRGRDQPQHF. The DNA for the CDR3 is TGTGCCAGTAGTATGGCCTACAGGGGTCGTGATCAGCCCCAGCATTTT.

The chain carries TRBV7-3 and TRBJ2-5; D is ambiguous. V lost 1 base to trimming and J lost 3 bases, with 6 bases between them. CDR1 is SGHTA and CDR2 is FQGTGA in the germline V gene. The CDR3 has 13 amino acids. CDR3 nucleotides: TGTGCCAGCAGCTTAATCCCCGAAGAGACCCAGTACTTC. Protein product: CASSLIPEETQYF.

The chain has TRBV25-1 and TRBJ2-1; D possibly uses TRBD1 or TRBD2 (5 bases each). V was trimmed by 4 bases and J by 0 bases, leaving 10 bases between them. The germline CDR1 and CDR2 sequences are MGHDK and SYGVNS. The CDR3 runs to 15 residues. In DNA, the CDR3 is TGTGCCAGCAGTGGGGGACGGCTCTCCTACAATGAGCAGTTCTTC. It translates to CASSGGRLSYNEQFF.

This clonotype occurred many times. This chain uses TRBV20-1 with TRBJ1-1, with D maybe TRBD1 (5 bases). With 2 bases removed from V and 0 bases from J, the gap between germline ends came to 7 bases. The V gene's germline CDR1 is DFQATT and CDR2 SNEGSKA (reference sequence). The CDR3 loop spans 13 amino acids. This CDR3 is CSARRQLNTEAFF. In nucleotides, the CDR3 is TGCAGTGCTAGACGACAGTTGAACACTGAAGCTTTCTTT.

In its sample, this clonotype was seen a few times. The chain employs TRBV30 and TRBJ1-2, with no clear D. Trimming stripped 0 bases from V and 6 bases from J, with 11 bases between. The CDR3 length is 13 residues. Per the germline V gene, CDR1 is GTSNPN and CDR2 is SVGIG (reference sequence). Here the CDR3 reads CAWSVDLFHGYTF. The CDR3 nucleotides are TGTGCCTGGAGTGTAGATCTTTTCCATGGCTACACCTTC.

This clonotype was observed a handful of times. This chain joins TRBV25-1 and TRBJ2-2, with a possible D match to TRBD2 (6 bases). The germline CDR1 and CDR2 sequences are MGHDK and SYGVNS. With 11 bases removed from V and 4 bases from J, the gap between germline ends came to 14 bases. The CDR3 loop spans 13 amino acids. Here the CDR3 DNA reads TGTGCCGCCTTCTGGGAGGTCACCGGGGAGCTGTTTTTT. Protein: CAAFWEVTGELFF.

This clonotype has a count of ten or more. The chain is built from TRBV11-2 and TRBJ2-2, with D possibly TRBD2 on 6 matching bases. The germline V gene encodes CDR1 SGHAT and CDR2 FQNNGV. This CDR3 is 14 amino acids long. The V and J ends lost 5 bases and 9 bases respectively, with 16 bases between them. The CDR3 spells CASSPGTLSRELFF. Written as DNA, the CDR3 is TGTGCCAGCAGCCCCGGGACTTTAAGCCGGGAGCTGTTTTTT.